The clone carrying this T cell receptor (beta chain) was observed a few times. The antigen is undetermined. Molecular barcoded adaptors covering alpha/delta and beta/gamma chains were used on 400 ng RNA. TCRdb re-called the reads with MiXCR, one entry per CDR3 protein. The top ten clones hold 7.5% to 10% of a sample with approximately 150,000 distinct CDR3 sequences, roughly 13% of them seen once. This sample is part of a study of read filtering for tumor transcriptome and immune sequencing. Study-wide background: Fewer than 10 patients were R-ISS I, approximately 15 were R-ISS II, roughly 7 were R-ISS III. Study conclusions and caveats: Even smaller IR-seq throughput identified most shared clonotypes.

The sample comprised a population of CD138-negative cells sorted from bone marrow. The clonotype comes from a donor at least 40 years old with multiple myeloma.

The CDR3 loop reads CASRGTSGYHNEQFF. The CDR3 DNA follows: TGCGCCAGCAGGGGGACTAGCGGGTATCACAATGAGCAGTTCTTC. The V call is TRBV10-2, the J call TRBJ2-1, with TRBD2 matching over 12 bases. Germline loops: CDR1 WSHSY, CDR2 SAAADI. CDR3 length: 15 residues. V lost 6 bases and J lost 5; bases outside the gene matches: 5.